This TCR beta chain was captured by sequencing in a study of blood T cell repertoires in COVID-19. Overall study: PBMCs, B-cell-depleted T cells, or T cells provided the cDNA or gDNA that made up the material.

The CDR3 is 14 residues long. V dropped 2 bases and J dropped 0 bases, with 5 bases sitting between them. Germline loops: CDR1 SGHAT, CDR2 FQNNGV. As processed by the authors: For nucleated cells, counts were estimated from reference gene primer amplification. Profiling relied on immunoSEQ multiplex PCR, and the TCRdb table lists in-frame clones only, not all of them. V and J calls and clone size are copied from that table; D and trimming were computed from the DNA. The sample holds 450,000 to 500,000 clones, approximately 83% seen once. Material: peripheral blood. J is TRBJ2-1 and V is TRBV11-2; D is ambiguous. This clonotype originated in a human donor in a cohort sampled during active COVID-19. This chain's CDR3 is CASSLSSSYNEQFF. For the CDR3, the DNA is TGTGCCAGCAGCTTATCTAGCTCCTACAATGAGCAGTTCTTC.